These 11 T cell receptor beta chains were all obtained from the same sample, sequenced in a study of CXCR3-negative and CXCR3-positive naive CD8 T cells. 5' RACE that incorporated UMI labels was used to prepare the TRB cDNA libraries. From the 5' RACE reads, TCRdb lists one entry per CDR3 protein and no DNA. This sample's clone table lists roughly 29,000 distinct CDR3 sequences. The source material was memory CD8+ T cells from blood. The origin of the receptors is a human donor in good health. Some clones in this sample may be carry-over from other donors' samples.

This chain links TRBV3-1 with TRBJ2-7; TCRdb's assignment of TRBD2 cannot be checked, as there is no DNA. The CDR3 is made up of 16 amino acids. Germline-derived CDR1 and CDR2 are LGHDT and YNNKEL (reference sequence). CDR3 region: CASSQEVAGGPGEQYF.

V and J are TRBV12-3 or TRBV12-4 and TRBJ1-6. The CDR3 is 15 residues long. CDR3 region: CASSWIRDLGSPLHF.

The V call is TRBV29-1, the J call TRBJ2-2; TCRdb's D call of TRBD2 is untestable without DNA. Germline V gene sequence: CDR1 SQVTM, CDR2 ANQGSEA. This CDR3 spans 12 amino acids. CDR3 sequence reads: CSVREGTGELFF.

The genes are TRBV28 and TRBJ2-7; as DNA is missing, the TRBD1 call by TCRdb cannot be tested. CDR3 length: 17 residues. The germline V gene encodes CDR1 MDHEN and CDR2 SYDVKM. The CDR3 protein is CASSFSPSGVLSYEQYF.

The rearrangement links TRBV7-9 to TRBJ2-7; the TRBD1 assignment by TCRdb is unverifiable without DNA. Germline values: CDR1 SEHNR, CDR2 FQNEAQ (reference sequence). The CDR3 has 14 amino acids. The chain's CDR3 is CASSWTGQSYEQYF.

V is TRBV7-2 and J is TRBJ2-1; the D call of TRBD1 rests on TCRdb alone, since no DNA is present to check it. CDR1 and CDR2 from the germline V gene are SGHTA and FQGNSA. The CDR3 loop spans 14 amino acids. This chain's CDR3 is CASNPGGAYNEQFF. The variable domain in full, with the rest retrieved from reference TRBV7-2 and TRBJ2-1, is GAGVSQSPSNKVTEKGKDVELRCDPISGHTALYWYRQSLGQGLEFLIYFQGNSAPDKSGLPSDRFSAERTGGSVSTLTIQRTQQEDSAVYLCASNPGGAYNEQFFGPGTRLTVL.

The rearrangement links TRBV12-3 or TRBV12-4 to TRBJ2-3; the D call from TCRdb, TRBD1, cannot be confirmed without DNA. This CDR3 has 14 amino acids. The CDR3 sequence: CASSLTGGSDTQYF.

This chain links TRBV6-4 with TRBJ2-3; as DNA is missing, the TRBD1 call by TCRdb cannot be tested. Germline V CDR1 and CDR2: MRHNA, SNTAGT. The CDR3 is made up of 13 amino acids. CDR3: CASSEGAEDTQYF.

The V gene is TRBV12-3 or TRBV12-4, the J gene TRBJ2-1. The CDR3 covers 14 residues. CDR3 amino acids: CASSLVTTYNEQFF.

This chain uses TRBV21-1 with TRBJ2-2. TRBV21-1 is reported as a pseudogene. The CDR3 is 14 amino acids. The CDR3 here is CASSKDSSTGELFF.

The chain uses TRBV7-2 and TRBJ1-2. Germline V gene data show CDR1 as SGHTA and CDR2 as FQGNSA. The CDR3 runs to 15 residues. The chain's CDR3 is CASSPYGEVWDGYTF.